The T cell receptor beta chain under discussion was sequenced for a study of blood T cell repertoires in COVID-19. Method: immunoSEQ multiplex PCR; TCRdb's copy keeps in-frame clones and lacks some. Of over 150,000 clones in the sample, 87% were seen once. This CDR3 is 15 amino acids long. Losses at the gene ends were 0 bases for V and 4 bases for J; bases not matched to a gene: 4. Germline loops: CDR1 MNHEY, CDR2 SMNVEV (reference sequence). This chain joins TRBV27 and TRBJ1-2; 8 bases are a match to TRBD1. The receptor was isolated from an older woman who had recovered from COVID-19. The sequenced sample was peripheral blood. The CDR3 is CASSLSPGTGYGYTF. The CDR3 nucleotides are TGTGCCAGCAGTTTATCTCCCGGGACAGGCTATGGCTACACCTTC.